The sequence of this T cell receptor beta chain was determined in a study of blood T cell repertoires in COVID-19. Study information: COVID-19 samples, acute and convalescent, were from the United States, Italy and Spain. The cDNA or gDNA used as material had been derived from T cells, B-cell-depleted T cells, or PBMCs.

Per the study methods: Amplified reference gene primers provided the basis for estimating nucleated cell counts. Libraries were prepared by immunoSEQ multiplex PCR; TCRdb keeps only in-frame clonotypes and omits some of them. That table furnishes V, J and clone size, whereas the DNA furnished D and trimming. Of roughly 49,000 clones in the sample, around 90% were seen once. Germline V lookup: CDR1 MNHNS, CDR2 SASEGT. The CDR3 consists of 20 residues. V lost 4 bases to trimming and J lost 4 bases; unmatched junction nucleotides: 20. This chain connects TRBV6-1 to TRBJ2-2; 8 nucleotides match TRBD2. This clonotype was obtained from a man aged 50-60 years with active COVID-19. Sample: peripheral blood. This CDR3 is CASSALGIAGPRRGTGELFF. CDR3 sequence (DNA): TGTGCCAGCAGTGCCCTAGGGATAGCGGGGCCTCGGCGAGGCACCGGGGAGCTGTTTTTT.